The entry that follows covers one T cell receptor (beta chain) sequence. Its cognate antigen is unknown. Indicated time point: patch test 3, about 24 weeks after DPC sensitization. The treatment is: therapeutic diphenylcyclopropenone sensitization with weekly scalp DPC. V was clipped by 3 bases and J by 11 bases; unmatched bases: 5. Per germline, CDR1 KGHDR and CDR2 SFDVKD. The CDR3 is 12 residues long. This specimen belongs to a study of human T cells and chemical hapten exposure. Study-level background: The sensitizer, 2% DPC, was used on about 2 cm by about 2 cm of upper inner arm skin. Study findings and constraints: Following DPC sensitization, TCRs present above 1 in 1000 frequency showed no change. All donors were alopecia patients, so their immunity may differ from that of healthy people. Expanded TCRs clustered into significantly more large CDR3 similarity groups than controls, the analysis revealed.

Each CDR3 protein gets one entry after TCRdb re-called the RACE reads with MiXCR. The sample includes roughly 150,000 distinct CDR3 sequences, 25% to 30% of them seen just once. The V call is TRBV24-1, the J call TRBJ1-1; TRBD1 matches at 7 bases. The sample was whole blood, taken in connection with sensitization to the hapten diphenylcyclopropenone (DPC). This sequence originates from a woman aged 18-29 years with alopecia areata. Some clones in this sample may be carry-over from other donors' samples. The CDR3 region has the DNA TGTGCCACCAGTGATCGAGGGGGCCGGGCTTTCTTT. It encodes CATSDRGGRAFF.